This T cell receptor (beta chain) was sequenced in a study of response to subunit inactivated influenza vaccine. Study-wide findings and caveats: The authors offered the suggestion that each seasonal influenza vaccination recruits few new T cells.

MiXCR, run by TCRdb on the RT-PCR reads, gives a single entry per CDR3 protein. The data show about 650,000 distinct CDR3 sequences, 14% seen once. In its sample, this clonotype was seen a few times. The antigen is not known. The TCR originated in a man aged 50 or older who received an inactivated influenza vaccine. The material sequenced was PBMCs from blood, taken around two weeks before vaccination.

The chain's CDR3 is CSAPRTTASYEQYF. For the CDR3, the DNA is TGCAGTGCCCCCAGGACCACCGCCTCCTACGAGCAGTACTTC. The chain links TRBV20-1 to TRBJ2-7; D unresolved. Germline loops: CDR1 DFQATT, CDR2 SNEGSKA (reference sequence). This CDR3 is built from 14 residues. Trimming took 6 bases from V and 0 from J, leaving 15 bases between them.